The rows below give T cell receptor beta chains drawn from one sample of a study of blood T cell repertoires in COVID-19. Method: immunoSEQ multiplex PCR; TCRdb's copy keeps in-frame clones and lacks some. Counted here are more than 300,000 clones, roughly 90% occurring once; the ten biggest clones make up under 7.5%. Material: peripheral blood. The receptors originated from a man between 18 and 35 years old who had recovered from COVID-19. CDR3s include the opening cysteine and the closing phenylalanine or tryptophan. D genes are given only for firm matches. A clone size is listed for some rows: how often the clone was seen (once, few, many), or a class if it is expanded.

>TRBV19|-|TRBJ2-7|TRBD2
TGTGCCAGTAAGGTGTCTAGCGGGAGTTCCCACGAGCAGTACTTC
CASKVSSGSSHEQYF
>TRBV10-3|-|TRBJ1-2|-
TGTGCCATCTCGCAGGACAGCCCCTATGGCTACACCTTC
CAISQDSPYGYTF
>TRBV5-1|few|TRBJ1-3|-
TGCGCCAGCCGAATTACAAGCTCTGGAAACACCATATATTTT
CASRITSSGNTIYF
>TRBV5-5|-|TRBJ1-6|TRBD1
TGTGCCAGCAGCTTGGGGACAGGGGTCCACTCCTATAATTCACCCCTCCACTTT
CASSLGTGVHSYNSPLHF
>TRBV5-1|-|TRBJ1-2|TRBD1
TGCGCCAGCAGCAATAGGACAGGGGTGGGTTATGGCTACACCTTC
CASSNRTGVGYGYTF
>TRBV6-5|-|TRBJ1-1|TRBD1
TGTGCCAGCAGTTACAGGGGAGGGACAGGACCTGAAGCTTTCTTT
CASSYRGGTGPEAFF
>TRBV5-1|-|TRBJ1-1|-
TGCGCCAGCAGCTTGGCGGGTGGCCAAAAGGCTGAAGCTTTCTTT
CASSLAGGQKAEAFF
>TRBV7-3|-|TRBJ1-1|TRBD1
TGTGCCAGCAGTTTGGGACAGGGCGTTGAAGCTTTCTTT
CASSLGQGVEAFF
>TRBV6-4|-|TRBJ2-1|TRBD1
TGTGCCAGCAGTGACTCGAGACAGGGGGCGTACAATGAGCAGTTCTTC
CASSDSRQGAYNEQFF
>TRBV6-5|-|TRBJ1-1|-
TGTGCCAGCTGGAGCGGCAGTACTATGAACACTGAAGCTTTCTTT
CASWSGSTMNTEAFF
>TRBV27|few|TRBJ1-2|TRBD1
TGTGCCAGCAGTTTATCCGTACCGGGACAGGGTTGGAAGGGGAATGGCTACACCTTC
CASSLSVPGQGWKGNGYTF
>TRBV11-2|-|TRBJ1-1|-
TGTGCCAGCATCGCGACAGCCGGAACGAACACTGAAGCTTTCTTT
CASIATAGTNTEAFF
>TRBV15|-|TRBJ1-3|-
TGTGCCACCAGCAGAGACAGGGGTCCGGACACTGGAAACACCATATATTTT
CATSRDRGPDTGNTIYF
>TRBV4-1|-|TRBJ1-5|-
TGCGCCAGCAGCCAAGGCCCCCAGGTAAATCAGCCCCAGCATTTT
CASSQGPQVNQPQHF
>TRBV5-6|once|TRBJ2-7|TRBD1
TGTGCCAGCAGCCTACTTGGACAGGGAGGTTACGAGCAGTACTTC
CASSLLGQGGYEQYF
>TRBV19|-|TRBJ1-2|-
TGTGCCAGTACTCAACAGGCATCTAACTATGGCTACACCTTC
CASTQQASNYGYTF
>TRBV21-1|-|TRBJ1-5|-
TGTGCCAGCAGCCCAGTGGGCGAGTCCCAGCATTTT
CASSPVGESQHF
>TRBV4-1|once|TRBJ2-3|-
TGCGCCAGCAGCCAAGACAGGGGCTTCACAGATACGCAGTATTTT
CASSQDRGFTDTQYF
>TRBV18|-|TRBJ2-1|-
TGTGCCAGCTCCCCCCGGGGGGCGCAACGAAATGAGCAGTTCTTC
CASSPRGAQRNEQFF
>TRBV13|-|TRBJ2-7|TRBD2
TGTGCCAGCAGCGCCCAAGCGGGGTCCCTCTACGAGCAGTACTTC
CASSAQAGSLYEQYF
>TRBV7-6|-|TRBJ2-1|-
TGTGCCAGCAGCTTTTTAAAAAATGAGCAGTTCTTC
CASSFLKNEQFF
>TRBV7-3|-|TRBJ2-2|-
TGTGCCAGCAGCTTAGGAGGGACAGTGAACACCGGGGAGCTGTTTTTT
CASSLGGTVNTGELFF
>TRBV7-9|-|TRBJ2-6|-
TGTGCCAGCAGCTTAGTGAGTGGGGCCAACGTCCTGACTTTC
CASSLVSGANVLTF
>TRBV7-9|-|TRBJ2-1|-
TGTGCCAGCAGCCGACAGGCGTGGGACTACAATGAGCAGTTCTTC
CASSRQAWDYNEQFF
>TRBV27|-|TRBJ1-1|-
TGTGCCAGCAGTCTAGCTTGGGGTATGAACACTGAAGCTTTCTTT
CASSLAWGMNTEAFF
>TRBV2|-|TRBJ1-6|-
TGTGCCAGCAGAGAGAGCTCCTATAATTCACCCCTCCACTTT
CASRESSYNSPLHF
>TRBV24-1|-|TRBJ2-2|-
TGTGCCACCAGTGCCGGGGAGCTTACCGGGGAGCTGTTTTTT
CATSAGELTGELFF
>TRBV6-6|-|TRBJ1-1|-
TGTGCCAGCAGGGAGGGTTACGGCACTGAAGCTTTCTTT
CASREGYGTEAFF
>TRBV5-1|-|TRBJ2-1|-
TGCGCCAGCAGCCTCCAGGGATACAATGAGCAGTTCTTC
CASSLQGYNEQFF
>TRBV3-1/TRBV3-2|-|TRBJ2-3|TRBD2
TGTGCCAGCGGGCTAGCGGGGTCAGATACGCAGTATTTT
CASGLAGSDTQYF
>TRBV5-1|-|TRBJ2-2|TRBD2
TGCGCCAGCAGCTTAGGACTAGCGGGGGGCGCCGGGGAGCTGTTTTTT
CASSLGLAGGAGELFF
>TRBV5-1|-|TRBJ2-3|-
TGCGCCAGCAGCCCGCAGGCCACAGATACGCAGTATTTT
CASSPQATDTQYF
>TRBV27|once|TRBJ1-5|TRBD1
TGTGCCAGCAGTCGTCAGGGGGAGCAGCCCCAGCATTTT
CASSRQGEQPQHF
>TRBV7-9|few|TRBJ2-7|TRBD1
TGTGCCAGCAGCCCGTCTATGGGACAGGGTTCGGGAGAGCAGTACTTC
CASSPSMGQGSGEQYF
>TRBV10-3|-|TRBJ2-3|-
TGTGCCATCAGTGATCCCCCCGCGGGGAAGCGGGATACGCAGTATTTT
CAISDPPAGKRDTQYF
>TRBV5-4|-|TRBJ2-3|-
TGTGCCAGCAGCTTTGGGGGGTTCCGTGGAGATACGCAGTATTTT
CASSFGGFRGDTQYF
>TRBV4-1|-|TRBJ1-6|TRBD1
TGCGCCAGCAGCCAAGCCTGGGGACAGGGAGGAGATTCACCCCTCCACTTT
CASSQAWGQGGDSPLHF
>TRBV5-1|-|TRBJ2-7|TRBD1
TGCGCCAGCAGCGTTACAGGGGCACCATCCGTCGAGCAGTACTTC
CASSVTGAPSVEQYF
>TRBV3-1/TRBV3-2|-|TRBJ1-2|TRBD1
TGTGCCAGCAGCCACCGACAGGGAGGCTATGGCTACACCTTC
CASSHRQGGYGYTF
>TRBV3-1/TRBV3-2|-|TRBJ1-5|-
TGTGCCAGCAGCCAAGTCATGAGGGATCAGCCCCAGCATTTT
CASSQVMRDQPQHF
>TRBV7-9|-|TRBJ2-1|-
TGTGCCAGCAGCTCCCCGGAGGGGGGGAATGAGCAGTTCTTC
CASSSPEGGNEQFF
>TRBV14|once|TRBJ2-7|-
TGTGCCAGCAGCCAAGTGGCGACAGTAAACGAGCAGTACTTC
CASSQVATVNEQYF
>TRBV5-1|-|TRBJ2-5|-
TGCGCCAGCAGCTTGAACGGGGGTCCCAGCGAGACCCAGTACTTC
CASSLNGGPSETQYF
>TRBV12-5|once|TRBJ2-3|-
TGTGCTAGTGGTTTGGCCCCGGACAGCTGGACAGATACGCAGTATTTT
CASGLAPDSWTDTQYF
>TRBV4-1|many|TRBJ1-2|TRBD1
TGCGCCAGCAGCCAAGACTGGACAGGGCGGAGGGGTAACTATGGCTACACCTTC
CASSQDWTGRRGNYGYTF
>TRBV27|-|TRBJ1-1|TRBD1
TGTGCCAGCAGTTCAGACAGGGAGGTAACTGAAGCTTTCTTT
CASSSDREVTEAFF
>TRBV27|-|TRBJ2-7|TRBD1
TGTGCCAGCAGTTCAGGGACAGGAGGCTCCTACGAGCAGTACTTC
CASSSGTGGSYEQYF
>TRBV10-2|-|TRBJ2-1|-
TGCGCCAGCAGTGAGCCCCAGGGGGAGCAGTTCTTC
CASSEPQGEQFF
>TRBV3-1/TRBV3-2|-|TRBJ1-2|-
TGTGCCAGCAGCCAACTGGGAGAACCGGCAGGCTATGGCTACACCTTC
CASSQLGEPAGYGYTF
>TRBV27|-|TRBJ2-3|TRBD1
TGTGCCAGCAGTCGACGACAGGGGCTAATGGATACGCAGTATTTT
CASSRRQGLMDTQYF
>TRBV7-3|-|TRBJ2-3|-
TGTGCCAGCAGCTTAAAGGGGTCAGATACGCAGTATTTT
CASSLKGSDTQYF
>TRBV9|-|TRBJ2-1|-
TGTGCCAGCAGCTTTGGAGCTATGGCCTACAATGAGCAGTTCTTC
CASSFGAMAYNEQFF
>TRBV12-2|-|TRBJ1-1|-
TGTGCAAGTCGCTTAGCCTACCCCGCGGGGAACACTGAAGCTTTCTTT
CASRLAYPAGNTEAFF
>TRBV6-2/TRBV6-3|few|TRBJ1-1|-
TGTGCCAGCAGTTACAGCCAGGGTGAAGGGGCTGAAGCTTTCTTT
CASSYSQGEGAEAFF
>TRBV7-9|-|TRBJ1-1|-
TGTGCCAGCAGCTTAGTCAGGGGGAACACTGAAGCTTTCTTT
CASSLVRGNTEAFF
>TRBV12-3/TRBV12-4|-|TRBJ1-3|-
TGTGCCAGCAGTTTATTGGCGGGGTACACCATATATTTT
CASSLLAGYTIYF
>TRBV18|-|TRBJ1-1|-
TGTGCCAGCTCACCCGAGACATGGACGCAGGGATCTGAAGCTTTCTTT
CASSPETWTQGSEAFF
>TRBV10-3|-|TRBJ2-5|-
TGTGCCATCAGTGAGTCGGAAACGCCGGTAGACAAAGAGACCCAGTACTTC
CAISESETPVDKETQYF